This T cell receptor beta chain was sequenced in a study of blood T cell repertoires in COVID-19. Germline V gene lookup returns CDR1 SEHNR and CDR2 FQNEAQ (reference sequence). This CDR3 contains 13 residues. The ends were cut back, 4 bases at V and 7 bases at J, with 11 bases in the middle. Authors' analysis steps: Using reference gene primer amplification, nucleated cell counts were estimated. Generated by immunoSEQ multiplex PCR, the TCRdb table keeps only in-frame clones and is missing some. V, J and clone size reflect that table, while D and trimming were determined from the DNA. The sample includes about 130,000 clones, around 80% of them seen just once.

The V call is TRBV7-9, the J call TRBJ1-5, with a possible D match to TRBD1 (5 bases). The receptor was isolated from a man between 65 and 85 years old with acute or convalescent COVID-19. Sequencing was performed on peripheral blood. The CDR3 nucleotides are TGTGCCAGCAGCTACGACAGCCACCAGCCCCAGCATTTT. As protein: CASSYDSHQPQHF.